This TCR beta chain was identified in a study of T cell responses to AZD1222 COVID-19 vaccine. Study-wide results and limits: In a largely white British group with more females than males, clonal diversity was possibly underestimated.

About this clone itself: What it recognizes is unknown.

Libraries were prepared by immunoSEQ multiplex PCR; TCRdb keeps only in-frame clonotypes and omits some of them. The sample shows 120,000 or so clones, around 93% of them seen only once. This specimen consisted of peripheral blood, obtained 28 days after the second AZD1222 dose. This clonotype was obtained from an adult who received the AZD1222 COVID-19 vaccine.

The CDR3 DNA reads as TGTGCCAGCAGTGAACGGTCGGGGAGAGAGCAGTACTTC. Protein sequence: CASSERSGREQYF. The chain carries TRBV2 and TRBJ2-7; tentatively, D is TRBD2 (5 bases). The CDR3 spans 13 residues. From germline, CDR1 is SNHLY and CDR2 FYNNEI. With 2 bases removed from V and 7 bases from J, the gap between germline ends came to 12 bases.